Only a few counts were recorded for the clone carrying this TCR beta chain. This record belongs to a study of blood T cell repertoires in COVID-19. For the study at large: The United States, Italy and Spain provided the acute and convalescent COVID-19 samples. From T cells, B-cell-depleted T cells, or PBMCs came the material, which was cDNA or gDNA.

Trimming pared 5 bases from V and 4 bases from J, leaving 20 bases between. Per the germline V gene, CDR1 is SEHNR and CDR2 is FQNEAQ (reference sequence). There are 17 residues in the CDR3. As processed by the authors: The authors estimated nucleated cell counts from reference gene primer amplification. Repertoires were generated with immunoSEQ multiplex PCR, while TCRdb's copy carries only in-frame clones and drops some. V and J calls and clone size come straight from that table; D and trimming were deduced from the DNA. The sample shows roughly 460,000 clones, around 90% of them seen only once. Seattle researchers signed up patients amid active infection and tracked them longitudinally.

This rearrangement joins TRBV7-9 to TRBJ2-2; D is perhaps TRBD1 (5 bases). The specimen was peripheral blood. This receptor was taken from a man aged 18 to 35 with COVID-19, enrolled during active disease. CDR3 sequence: CASSPLTPSDTTGELFF. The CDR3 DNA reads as TGTGCCAGCAGCCCTCTAACCCCTTCGGACACCACCGGGGAGCTGTTTTTT.